Included here is one TCR beta chain sequence, with context. Original handling: Nucleated cell number was recorded as an estimate derived from reference gene primer amplification. TCRdb's copy holds only in-frame clones and misses some; the assay was immunoSEQ multiplex PCR. The V and J calls and clone size come from that table; D and trimming were worked out from the DNA. Here the sample spans 150,000 to 200,000 clones, around 92% being singletons. This sample stems from a study of blood T cell repertoires in COVID-19. Patients at the Seattle site were enrolled during active infection and followed longitudinally. The germline CDR1 and CDR2 sequences are MDHEN and SYDVKM. With V trimmed by 4 bases and J by 4 bases, 14 bases remained unmatched. The CDR3 contains 19 residues.

The chain couples TRBV28 to TRBJ2-3; 13 bases align to TRBD2. The TCR comes from a man aged 25-45 years with COVID-19, enrolled during active disease. The sequencing input was peripheral blood. The CDR3 DNA is TGTGCCAGCAGTTCCCCCTGGACTAGCGGGGGCCGGGCCCCAGATACGCAGTATTTT. Residues: CASSSPWTSGGRAPDTQYF.